The T cell receptor (beta chain) described here comes from a study of blood T cell repertoires in COVID-19. About the study: Researchers got acute and convalescent COVID-19 samples from the United States, Italy and Spain.

CDR1 and CDR2 (germline): MNHNS, SASEGT. The CDR3 contains 12 residues. V was pared by 7 bases and J by 4 bases, with 10 bases between. Per the original methods: Amplification from reference gene primers served as the basis for estimated nucleated cell counts. TCRdb keeps only in-frame clones here, not all; method: immunoSEQ multiplex PCR. Clone size and V and J calls were adopted from that table, with D and trimming inferred from the DNA. The sample lists roughly 210,000 clones, 88% occurring once. The sample was peripheral blood. The V call is TRBV6-1, the J call TRBJ1-1; D unresolved. The sequence derives from a man in his sixties or seventies with acute or convalescent COVID-19. This CDR3 is CASKTESTEAFF. The CDR3 bases are TGTGCCAGCAAAACAGAAAGCACTGAAGCTTTCTTT.